A selection of T cell receptor beta chains follows, all from one sample in a study of multiple sclerosis patients with progressive multifocal leukoencephalopathy. Assay used: immunoSEQ multiplex PCR; TCRdb lists only in-frame clones, some missing. The table includes roughly 28,000 clones, 85% to 90% detected once. The sample consisted of PBMCs. The receptors originated from a human donor with multiple sclerosis. CDR3s include the opening cysteine and the closing phenylalanine or tryptophan. The D gene is left open where the match is weak. Not all rows give a size; the values are once, few, many and, for expanded clones, a class.

clone_size: once; d_call: .; j_call: TRBJ1-1; v_call: TRBV6-5; cdr3_aa: CASTRQTNTEAFF; cdr3_nt: TGTGCCAGCACGCGGCAGACGAACACTGAAGCTTTCTTT
clone_size: .; d_call: TRBD2; j_call: TRBJ2-3; v_call: TRBV5-4; cdr3_aa: CASSLPGGMGTDTQYF; cdr3_nt: TGTGCCAGCAGCCTACCGGGGGGGATGGGCACAGATACGCAGTATTTT
clone_size: few; d_call: .; j_call: TRBJ1-1; v_call: TRBV6-1; cdr3_aa: CASSELGDTEAFF; cdr3_nt: TGTGCCAGCAGTGAGTTGGGGGACACTGAAGCTTTCTTT
clone_size: .; d_call: TRBD2; j_call: TRBJ2-5; v_call: TRBV29-1; cdr3_aa: CSANSGLAGSKTQYF; cdr3_nt: TGCAGCGCAAACTCGGGACTAGCGGGGTCGAAGACCCAGTACTTC
clone_size: .; d_call: .; j_call: TRBJ2-1; v_call: TRBV28; cdr3_aa: CASSFPPGYNEQFF; cdr3_nt: TGTGCCAGCAGTTTCCCCCCCGGGTACAATGAGCAGTTCTTC
clone_size: .; d_call: .; j_call: TRBJ1-1; v_call: TRBV29-1; cdr3_aa: CSVTGGDGGTEAFF; cdr3_nt: TGCAGCGTAACGGGGGGAGACGGCGGCACTGAAGCTTTCTTT
clone_size: .; d_call: .; j_call: TRBJ2-3; v_call: TRBV6-4; cdr3_aa: CASSDRGSTDTQYF; cdr3_nt: TGTGCCAGCAGTGACAGGGGTAGCACAGATACGCAGTATTTT
clone_size: .; d_call: .; j_call: TRBJ1-5; v_call: TRBV18; cdr3_aa: CASSPGREQPQHF; cdr3_nt: TGTGCCAGCTCACCAGGGAGGGAGCAGCCCCAGCATTTT
clone_size: .; d_call: .; j_call: TRBJ1-1; v_call: TRBV11-2; cdr3_aa: CASSFYLRALNTEAFF; cdr3_nt: TGTGCCAGCAGCTTTTACCTCCGGGCTCTGAACACTGAAGCTTTCTTT
clone_size: few; d_call: .; j_call: TRBJ2-3; v_call: TRBV10-2; cdr3_aa: CASSEDRITDTQYF; cdr3_nt: TGCGCCAGCAGTGAGGACAGGATCACAGATACGCAGTATTTT
clone_size: .; d_call: .; j_call: TRBJ1-5; v_call: TRBV18; cdr3_aa: CASSPAINQPQHF; cdr3_nt: TGTGCCAGCTCACCAGCTATCAATCAGCCCCAGCATTTT
clone_size: .; d_call: TRBD2; j_call: TRBJ2-1; v_call: TRBV4-2; cdr3_aa: CASSRGTGGGAGEQFF; cdr3_nt: TGTGCCAGCAGCCGGGGGACTGGCGGGGGGGCCGGAGAGCAGTTCTTC
clone_size: .; d_call: TRBD1; j_call: TRBJ1-2; v_call: TRBV5-6; cdr3_aa: CASSLDRRGRVGYGYTF; cdr3_nt: TGTGCCAGCAGCTTGGACCGCAGGGGGCGAGTTGGGTATGGCTACACCTTC
clone_size: .; d_call: .; j_call: TRBJ2-1; v_call: TRBV9; cdr3_aa: CASSEDVGGVNEQFF; cdr3_nt: TGTGCCAGCAGCGAAGACGTGGGAGGCGTGAATGAGCAGTTCTTC
clone_size: .; d_call: .; j_call: TRBJ2-3; v_call: TRBV28; cdr3_aa: CASSTTGSSTDTQYF; cdr3_nt: TGTGCCAGCAGTACGACGGGGTCTAGCACAGATACGCAGTATTTT
clone_size: .; d_call: .; j_call: TRBJ2-5; v_call: TRBV7-8; cdr3_aa: CASSPRFGGGSSFKETQYF; cdr3_nt: TGTGCCAGCAGCCCACGATTCGGGGGCGGCTCCTCATTTAAAGAGACCCAGTACTTC
clone_size: .; d_call: TRBD1; j_call: TRBJ1-2; v_call: TRBV10-1; cdr3_aa: CATAITGAHGYTF; cdr3_nt: TGCGCCACCGCCATTACAGGGGCGCATGGCTACACCTTC
clone_size: once; d_call: TRBD2; j_call: TRBJ2-7; v_call: TRBV5-1; cdr3_aa: CASSSQPGLTYEQYF; cdr3_nt: TGCGCCAGCAGCTCCCAACCGGGACTAACCTACGAGCAGTACTTC
clone_size: .; d_call: TRBD1; j_call: TRBJ2-7; v_call: TRBV7-6; cdr3_aa: CASSLAGQGYEQYF; cdr3_nt: TGTGCCAGCAGCTTAGCGGGACAGGGCTACGAGCAGTACTTC
clone_size: .; d_call: TRBD1; j_call: TRBJ1-2; v_call: TRBV7-8; cdr3_aa: CASSQDRANYGYTF; cdr3_nt: TGTGCCAGCAGCCAGGACAGGGCTAACTATGGCTACACCTTC
clone_size: once; d_call: .; j_call: TRBJ2-3; v_call: TRBV5-1; cdr3_aa: CASSIMSAGTQYF; cdr3_nt: TGCGCCAGCAGCATCATGAGCGCTGGTACGCAGTATTTT
clone_size: once; d_call: TRBD2; j_call: TRBJ2-5; v_call: TRBV7-2; cdr3_aa: CASSLGGGPQETQYF; cdr3_nt: TGTGCCAGCAGCTTAGGCGGGGGGCCCCAAGAGACCCAGTACTTC
clone_size: .; d_call: .; j_call: TRBJ1-2; v_call: TRBV28; cdr3_aa: CSVGGETYGYTF; cdr3_nt: TGTTCCGTTGGAGGGGAGACCTATGGCTACACCTTC
clone_size: .; d_call: TRBD1; j_call: TRBJ1-1; v_call: TRBV19; cdr3_aa: CASSIDWAGGFRTEAFF; cdr3_nt: TGTGCCAGTAGTATAGATTGGGCAGGGGGATTCCGCACTGAAGCTTTCTTT
clone_size: .; d_call: TRBD2; j_call: TRBJ2-2; v_call: TRBV19; cdr3_aa: CASSMVLAGGTGELFF; cdr3_nt: TGTGCCAGTAGTATGGTTCTAGCGGGGGGTACCGGGGAGCTGTTTTTT
clone_size: .; d_call: TRBD1; j_call: TRBJ2-6; v_call: TRBV19; cdr3_aa: CASSPRDRTSSGANVLTF; cdr3_nt: TGTGCCAGTAGTCCTCGGGACAGAACCAGCTCTGGGGCCAACGTCCTGACTTTC
clone_size: .; d_call: .; j_call: TRBJ1-1; v_call: TRBV5-4; cdr3_aa: CASSLGAARGGTEAFF; cdr3_nt: TGTGCCAGCAGCTTAGGCGCGGCGAGGGGTGGAACTGAAGCTTTCTTT
clone_size: .; d_call: .; j_call: TRBJ2-3; v_call: TRBV9; cdr3_aa: CASSVDETQYF; cdr3_nt: TGTGCCAGCAGCGTCGACGAGACGCAGTATTTT
clone_size: .; d_call: TRBD2; j_call: TRBJ2-3; v_call: TRBV9; cdr3_aa: CASSTGLAGGKDTQYF; cdr3_nt: TGTGCCAGCAGCACGGGACTAGCGGGGGGTAAGGATACGCAGTATTTT
clone_size: few; d_call: TRBD1; j_call: TRBJ1-2; v_call: TRBV11-2; cdr3_aa: CASSLGGGNGYTF; cdr3_nt: TGTGCCAGCAGCTTAGGAGGGGGCAATGGCTACACCTTC
clone_size: .; d_call: .; j_call: TRBJ2-5; v_call: TRBV11-2; cdr3_aa: CASSLDIRGPLKTQYF; cdr3_nt: TGTGCCAGCAGCTTAGATATACGGGGACCTCTAAAGACCCAGTACTTC
clone_size: .; d_call: .; j_call: TRBJ2-4; v_call: TRBV11-2; cdr3_aa: CASSRTGKLAKNIQYF; cdr3_nt: TGTGCCAGCAGCCGAACGGGAAAACTAGCCAAAAACATTCAGTACTTC
clone_size: once; d_call: .; j_call: TRBJ2-5; v_call: TRBV7-9; cdr3_aa: CASSWGEFQETQYF; cdr3_nt: TGTGCCAGCAGCTGGGGGGAGTTCCAAGAGACCCAGTACTTC
clone_size: .; d_call: .; j_call: TRBJ2-3; v_call: TRBV4-2; cdr3_aa: CASSHWGITDTQYF; cdr3_nt: TGTGCCAGCAGCCACTGGGGGATCACAGATACGCAGTATTTT